Following are 26 T cell receptor beta chains from one sample sequenced in a study of identical twins. TCRdb called the 5' RACE reads again in MiXCR, with one record for every CDR3 protein. The sample contains some 500,000 distinct CDR3 sequences, approximately 14% of which appear only once. The data were also submitted as part of a second study, on yellow fever vaccine responses in identical twins.

Input material: CD4+ T cells sorted from blood. Every receptor here comes from a woman younger than 35 in good health.

This clonotype came up a few times. This chain links TRBV6-6 with TRBJ2-1, with 7 bases fitting TRBD1. In germline, CDR1 is MNHNY, CDR2 SVGAGI (reference sequence). The CDR3 runs to 13 residues. The CDR3 is CPAGTEVYNEQFF. The CDR3, as DNA: TGTCCGGCCGGGACAGAGGTTTACAATGAGCAGTTCTTC.

This clonotype has just a few counts. The chain links TRBV7-6 to TRBJ1-2; weak D call: TRBD1 (5 bases). Germline CDR1 is SGHVS and CDR2 is FNYEAQ. V was shortened by 5 bases and J by 7 bases, with 11 bases between the two germline ends. This CDR3 is built from 12 residues. DNA of the CDR3: TGTGCCAGCAGCGAACAAGGGGTTGGCTACACCTTC. Protein sequence: CASSEQGVGYTF.

The chain joins TRBV27 to TRBJ1-2; D may be TRBD1 (5 bases). The CDR3 covers 13 residues. Germline V CDR1 and CDR2: MNHEY, SMNVEV (reference sequence). V shed 5 bases and J shed 5 bases, with 12 bases lying between them. The CDR3 DNA reads TGTGCCAGCAGTGGATCGAAGGGGTATGGCTACACCTTC. Encoded protein: CASSGSKGYGYTF.

This clonotype was picked up a small number of times. One junction end does not reproduce the germline sequence, and a read error may be involved. The rearrangement joins TRBV2 to TRBJ2-7, with D perhaps matching TRBD2 (6 bases). This CDR3 is 12 amino acids long. The V gene's germline CDR1 is SNHLY and CDR2 FYNNEI. This CDR3 reads CASRTGTVITNF. The CDR3 DNA reads TGTGCCAGCAGAACCGGGACTGTCATCACGAACTTC.

This sequence joins TRBV20-1 and TRBJ2-2; 7 bases align to TRBD1. Unmatched junction bases numbered 13, after V lost 1 base and J lost 8 bases. Germline CDR1 DFQATT, CDR2 SNEGSKA (reference sequence). CDR3 length: 16 amino acids. In DNA, the CDR3 is TGCAGTGCTAGAGGACTAACACAGGGGATAGAGGGGGAGCTGTTTTTT. It encodes CSARGLTQGIEGELFF.

Concerning this clonotype: Its ends do not fully match the called genes, so a read error is possible. The J gene is TRBJ2-3, the V gene TRBV12-3 or TRBV12-4; 8 bases agree with TRBD2. This CDR3 is 12 amino acids long. This CDR3 is CAIGGGTDTQYF. CDR3 coding DNA: TGCGCCATCGGGGGGGGCACAGATACGCAGTATTTT.

This clonotype was detected only a few times. The chain recombines TRBV4-2 with TRBJ2-6; weak D call: TRBD1 (6 bases). Germline V gene lookup returns CDR1 LGHNA and CDR2 YNFKEQ. The ends were cut back, 2 bases at V and 2 bases at J, with 13 bases in the middle. This CDR3 is built from 17 residues. The DNA for the CDR3 is TGTGCCAGCAGCCAACCTATGACAGGCCCTGGGGCCAACGTCCTGACTTTC. Translated: CASSQPMTGPGANVLTF.

The rearrangement links TRBV20-1 to TRBJ2-2; the D is unclear. The CDR3 is 16 residues long. Germline CDR1 DFQATT, CDR2 SNEGSKA (reference sequence). Trimming left V 0 bases short and J 1 base short, with 12 bases between. CDR3: CSARDPGRQNTGELFF. CDR3 sequence (DNA): TGCAGTGCTAGAGATCCGGGCCGGCAGAACACCGGGGAGCTGTTTTTT.

This chain links TRBV30 with TRBJ2-7; tentatively, D is TRBD1 (6 bases). With 0 bases removed from V and 2 bases from J, the gap between germline ends came to 14 bases. The V gene's germline CDR1 is GTSNPN and CDR2 SVGIG (reference sequence). The CDR3 has 15 residues. This CDR3 reads CAWSVGQGSTYEQYF. CDR3 nucleotides: TGTGCCTGGAGTGTGGGGCAGGGGTCTACCTACGAGCAGTACTTC. The complete variable domain, with remaining parts taken from reference TRBV30 and TRBJ2-7, reads SQTIHQWPATLVQPVGSPLSLECTVEGTSNPNLYWYRQAAGRGLQLLFYSVGIGQISSEVPQNLSASRPQDRQFILSSKKLLLSDSGFYLCAWSVGQGSTYEQYFGPGTRLTVT.

This clonotype occurred a few times. This chain connects TRBV7-9 to TRBJ1-2; the D is unclear. V dropped 4 bases and J dropped 4 bases, with 16 bases sitting between them. Germline-derived CDR1 and CDR2 are SEHNR and FQNEAQ (reference sequence). There are 15 residues in the CDR3. The CDR3 sequence: CASSYQERLTYGYTF. The CDR3 region has the DNA TGTGCCAGCAGCTACCAGGAGCGGTTAACCTATGGCTACACCTTC.

There are a few counts of this clonotype. The V call is TRBV29-1, the J call TRBJ2-3; D possibly matches TRBD1 or TRBD2 (5 bases each). Germline-derived CDR1 and CDR2 are SQVTM and ANQGSEA. V was trimmed by 6 bases and J by 6 bases, leaving 25 bases between them. There are 16 residues in the CDR3. The CDR3 here is CSVRPAWDRLVDTQYF. The CDR3 DNA reads TGCAGCGTACGACCCGCTTGGGACCGGCTAGTGGATACGCAGTATTTT.

The J gene is TRBJ1-6, the V gene TRBV12-3 or TRBV12-4; 10 bases match TRBD1. The CDR3 spans 20 residues. With V trimmed by 7 bases and J by 0 bases, 15 bases remained unmatched. The DNA of the CDR3 is TGTGCCAGCAACTTGGGGCCGGGACAGGGGAAGGTCTCCTATAATTCACCCCTCCACTTT. Its translation: CASNLGPGQGKVSYNSPLHF.

J is TRBJ2-1 and V is TRBV24-1; 8 nucleotides agree with TRBD1. After removal of 3 bases from V and 6 bases from J, the junction contained 9 bases not matched to a gene. This CDR3 has 16 residues. CDR1 and CDR2 from the germline V gene are KGHDR and SFDVKD. The CDR3 region has the DNA TGTGCCACCAGTGATGCGGACAGGGATAAAGTCAATGAGCAGTTCTTC. Its protein is CATSDADRDKVNEQFF.

This clonotype was detected a few times. The rearrangement uses TRBV2 and TRBJ2-1; D is possibly TRBD2 (6 bases). Trimming pared 4 bases from V and 5 bases from J, leaving 12 bases between. Germline CDR1 is SNHLY and CDR2 is FYNNEI. The CDR3 covers 14 residues. CDR3 sequence (DNA): TGTGCCAGCAGTGTCCCAGGGAGGAACAATGAGCAGTTCTTC. Amino acid sequence: CASSVPGRNNEQFF. The complete variable domain, with remaining parts taken from reference TRBV2 and TRBJ2-1, reads EPEVTQTPSHQVTQMGQEVILRCVPISNHLYFYWYRQILGQKVEFLVSFYNNEISEKSEIFDDQFSVERPDGSNFTLKIRSTKLEDSAMYFCASSVPGRNNEQFFGPGTRLTVL.

V and J are TRBV20-1 and TRBJ2-3; D ambiguous. This CDR3 has 11 residues. With 5 bases removed from V and 5 bases from J, the gap between germline ends came to 8 bases. Looked up from germline, CDR1 is DFQATT and CDR2 is SNEGSKA (reference sequence). The CDR3 reads CSAVTGDTQYF. The CDR3 nucleotides read TGCAGTGCTGTTACTGGAGATACGCAGTATTTT.

This clonotype showed up just a few times. This chain connects TRBV20-1 to TRBJ2-7; no clear D gene. V was trimmed by 0 bases and J by 2 bases, leaving 14 bases between them. The CDR3 extends over 15 amino acids. From germline, CDR1 is DFQATT and CDR2 SNEGSKA (reference sequence). The CDR3 nucleotides read TGCAGTGCTAGAGACCGGGTCGCAGGTACCTACGAGCAGTACTTC. This gives the protein CSARDRVAGTYEQYF.

This clonotype was seen a handful of times. One end of the junction varies from germline; a read error may be responsible. In nucleotides, the CDR3 is TGTACCAGCAGTTCCTCACTCGGGGGCGCGAATGTCGGTGAGACCCAGTACTTC. Amino acid sequence: CTSSSSLGGANVGETQYF. This chain uses TRBV12-3 or TRBV12-4 with TRBJ2-5; D may correspond to TRBD1 or TRBD2 (6 bases each). The CDR3 covers 18 residues.

The V gene is TRBV5-1, the J gene TRBJ1-2; D gene unclear. Trimming took off 0 bases at V and 2 bases at J, with 8 bases between the two ends. CDR1 and CDR2 (germline): SGHRS, YFSETQ. The CDR3 runs 14 residues. The CDR3 here is CASSLERGNYGYTF. The DNA for the CDR3 is TGCGCCAGCAGCTTGGAGCGAGGCAACTATGGCTACACCTTC.

The chain couples TRBV27 to TRBJ1-6, with TRBD1 as a possible D gene (6 bases). Trimming took 5 bases from V and 8 from J, leaving 16 bases between them. Germline V CDR1 and CDR2: MNHEY, SMNVEV (reference sequence). CDR3 length equals 15 residues. The CDR3 loop is CASSTQGGVYSPLHF. The CDR3, as DNA: TGTGCCAGCAGTACACAGGGTGGGGTATATTCACCCCTCCACTTT.

This clonotype was seen a few times. The V call is TRBV20-1, the J call TRBJ1-5, with a possible D match to TRBD1 (6 bases). CDR1 DFQATT and CDR2 SNEGSKA come from the germline V gene (reference sequence). The CDR3 is made up of 15 amino acids. V gave up 6 bases and J gave up 6 bases, with 21 bases separating them. The CDR3 sequence is CSAPLVRGAGQPQHF. The CDR3 DNA reads TGCAGTGCCCCCCTTGTCCGGGGGGCGGGTCAGCCCCAGCATTTT.

The chain couples TRBV29-1 to TRBJ1-5; 10 bases line up with TRBD1. Germline V CDR1 and CDR2: SQVTM, ANQGSEA. Germline trimming cut 4 bases from V and 2 bases from J; bases unmatched to any gene: 5. The CDR3 is made up of 15 amino acids. The CDR3 spells CSVVIGQGGNQPQHF. Written as DNA, the CDR3 is TGCAGCGTTGTCATCGGACAGGGGGGCAATCAGCCCCAGCATTTT.

The chain employs TRBV5-1 and TRBJ1-1; a weak D match, TRBD1 (5 bases). The V end lost 0 bases, the J end lost 4 bases, and 10 bases lay between the germline ends. Germline V CDR1 and CDR2: SGHRS, YFSETQ. The CDR3 has 14 residues. The CDR3 here is CASSLVVRATEAFF. CDR3 sequence (DNA): TGCGCCAGCAGCTTGGTGGTCAGGGCCACTGAAGCTTTCTTT.

This clonotype was recorded a few times. The V gene is TRBV29-1, the J gene TRBJ2-1; 8 positions match TRBD2. Trimming removed 3 bases from V and 5 bases from J; junction bases left unmatched: 6. This CDR3 is 14 amino acids long. Germline CDR1 is SQVTM and CDR2 is ANQGSEA. CDR3 residues: CSVDGAGGHNEQFF. CDR3 nucleotide sequence: TGCAGCGTTGATGGCGCGGGGGGCCACAATGAGCAGTTCTTC.

The chain employs TRBV12-3 or TRBV12-4 and TRBJ2-5; D gene uncertain. The CDR3 runs to 15 residues. V was pared by 2 bases and J by 5 bases, with 15 bases between. The CDR3 loop is CASSLTTWLEETQYF. CDR3 nucleotide sequence: TGTGCCAGCAGTTTAACGACTTGGCTGGAGGAGACCCAGTACTTC.

This clonotype has more than one count but fewer than ten. The V gene is TRBV24-1, the J gene TRBJ2-3; possibly TRBD2 for D (6 bases). Looked up from germline, CDR1 is KGHDR and CDR2 is SFDVKD. CDR3 length: 15 amino acids. V lost 3 bases to trimming and J lost 2 bases, with 11 bases between them. The CDR3 loop reads CATSDPTSPTDTQYF. The CDR3 DNA is TGTGCCACCAGTGATCCGACTAGTCCCACAGATACGCAGTATTTT.

Many counts were recorded for this clonotype. The gene calls are TRBV20-1 and TRBJ1-1, with 7 positions matching TRBD1. The CDR3 loop spans 15 amino acids. V lost 5 bases and J lost 0; bases outside the gene matches: 9. CDR1 is DFQATT, CDR2 SNEGSKA, per germline (reference sequence). CDR3 residues: CSAPQGGGLNTEAFF. CDR3 bases: TGCAGTGCTCCCCAGGGGGGGGGGTTGAACACTGAAGCTTTCTTT.